This T cell receptor beta chain was obtained from a study of CD8 T cells in ankylosing spondylitis. Study findings and constraints: One TCR beta motif, made up of about 8 highly homologous variants, appeared characteristic of ankylosing spondylitis blood. Reports of some motif variants in reactive arthritis synovial fluid and blood predate this one.

Germline trimming cut 12 bases from V and 0 bases from J; bases unmatched to any gene: 7. Germline loops: CDR1 KGHDR, CDR2 SFDVKD. The CDR3 sequence is 14 residues long. This clonotype was detected ten times or more. The antigen is unknown. One entry per CDR3 protein, called by TCRdb with MiXCR from the 5' RACE reads. The sample includes approximately 250,000 distinct CDR3 sequences, roughly a quarter of them seen just once. Sample: blood, either unsorted or a sorted T cell fraction (not recorded which). This receptor was obtained from a male donor with ankylosing spondylitis or in good health (not recorded which). V and J are TRBV24-1 and TRBJ1-1; 9 bases match TRBD1. This CDR3 reads CAGRQGGMNTEAFF. In DNA form, the CDR3 reads TGTGCCGGTCGACAGGGGGGGATGAACACTGAAGCTTTCTTT.